The clone carrying this T cell receptor (beta chain) showed up just a few times. V trimming: 4 bases; J trimming: 0 bases; junction bases outside the gene matches: 6. The CDR3 runs 14 residues. Germline V gene sequence: CDR1 SQVTM, CDR2 ANQGSEA. The entirety of the isolated RNA underwent reverse transcription, so expressed TCRB transcripts were sequenced. The method was immunoSEQ multiplex PCR; TCRdb's version includes in-frame clones alone and lacks a portion of them. This table has hundreds of thousands of clones, about 30% appearing once. These data are taken from a study of beta chain features in type 1 diabetes. Each sorted population was over 98% pure.

The source is a man between 18 and 35 years old in good health. The specimen sequenced was naive CD4+ T cells from blood. V usage is TRBV29-1 and J usage is TRBJ2-7; 7 bases match TRBD2. CDR3 sequence (DNA): TGCAGCGTTGGAGTGGGCGGGAGCTCCTACGAGCAGTACTTC. It is translated as CSVGVGGSSYEQYF.